The T cell receptor (beta chain) under discussion was sequenced for a study of T cell responses to AZD1222 COVID-19 vaccine. Overall study: Second doses were pooled across both intervals (about 4 or about 12 weeks). Findings and limits, study-wide: Sampled repertoires all dated from after the peak T cell response. Most donors were white British and more were female, and clonal diversity was possibly underestimated. Vaccine-related CD4 TCRs covered spike, predominating at 160-218 and 743-854.

Trimming took 4 bases from V and 1 from J, leaving 10 bases between them. Germline CDR1 MNHEY, CDR2 SMNVEV (reference sequence). CDR3 length: 14 amino acids. Points on this clone: What it binds is unknown.

The protocol was immunoSEQ multiplex PCR, while the TCRdb copy is restricted to in-frame clones and leaves out a portion. The sample shows approximately 150,000 clones, roughly 90% of them seen only once. The chain employs TRBV27 and TRBJ1-1; TRBD1 is a possible D gene (5 bases). This specimen was peripheral blood, taken on day 0 of AZD1222 vaccination. The origin of this receptor is an adult in good health. CDR3 sequence reads: CASSSTVWNTEAFF. The CDR3 nucleotides are TGTGCCAGCAGTTCGACAGTTTGGAACACTGAAGCTTTCTTT.